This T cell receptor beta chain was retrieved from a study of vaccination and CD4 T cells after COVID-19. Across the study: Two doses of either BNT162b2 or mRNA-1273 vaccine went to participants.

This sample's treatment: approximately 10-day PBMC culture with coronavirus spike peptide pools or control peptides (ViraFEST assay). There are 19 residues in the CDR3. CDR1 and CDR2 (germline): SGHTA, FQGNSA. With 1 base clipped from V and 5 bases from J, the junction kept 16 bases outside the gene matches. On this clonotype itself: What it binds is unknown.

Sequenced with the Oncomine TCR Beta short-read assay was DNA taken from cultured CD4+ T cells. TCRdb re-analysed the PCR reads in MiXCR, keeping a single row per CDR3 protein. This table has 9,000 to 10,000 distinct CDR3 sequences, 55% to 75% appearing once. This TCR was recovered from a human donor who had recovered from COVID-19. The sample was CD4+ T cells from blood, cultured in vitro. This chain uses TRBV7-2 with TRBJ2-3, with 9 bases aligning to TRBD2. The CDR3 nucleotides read TGTGCCAGCAGCTTAGTTTGGGCAGCGGGGGGTTCTTTGTTAGATACGCAGTATTTT. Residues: CASSLVWAAGGSLLDTQYF.